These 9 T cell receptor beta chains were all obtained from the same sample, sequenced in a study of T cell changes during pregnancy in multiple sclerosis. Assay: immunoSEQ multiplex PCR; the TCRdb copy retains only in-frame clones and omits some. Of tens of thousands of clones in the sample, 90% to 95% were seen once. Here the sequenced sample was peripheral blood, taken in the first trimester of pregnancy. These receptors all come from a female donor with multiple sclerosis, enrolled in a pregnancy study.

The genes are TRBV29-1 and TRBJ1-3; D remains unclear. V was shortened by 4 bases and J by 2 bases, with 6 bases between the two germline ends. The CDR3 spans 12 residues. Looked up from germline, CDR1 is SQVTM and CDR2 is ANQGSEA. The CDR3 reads CSVGETGNTIYF. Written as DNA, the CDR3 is TGCAGCGTTGGGGAGACTGGAAACACCATATATTTT.

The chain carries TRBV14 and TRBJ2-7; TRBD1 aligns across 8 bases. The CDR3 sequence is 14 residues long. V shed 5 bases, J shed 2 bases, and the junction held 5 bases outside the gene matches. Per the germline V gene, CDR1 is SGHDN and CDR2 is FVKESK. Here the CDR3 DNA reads TGTGCCAGCAGCACGGGACAGGACCCCTACGAGCAGTACTTC. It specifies CASSTGQDPYEQYF.

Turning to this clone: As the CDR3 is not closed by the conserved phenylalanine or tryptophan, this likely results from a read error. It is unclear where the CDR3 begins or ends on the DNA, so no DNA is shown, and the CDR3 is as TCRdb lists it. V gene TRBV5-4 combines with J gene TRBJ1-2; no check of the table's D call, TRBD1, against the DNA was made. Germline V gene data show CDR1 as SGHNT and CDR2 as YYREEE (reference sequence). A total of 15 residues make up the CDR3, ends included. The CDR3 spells CASSQFGQGMSGTEV.

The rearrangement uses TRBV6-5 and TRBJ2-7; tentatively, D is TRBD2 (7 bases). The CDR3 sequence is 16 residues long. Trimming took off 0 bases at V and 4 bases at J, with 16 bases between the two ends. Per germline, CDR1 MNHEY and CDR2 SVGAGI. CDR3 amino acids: CASSYSYPAGTYEQYF. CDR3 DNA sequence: TGTGCCAGCAGTTACTCTTACCCAGCGGGGACATACGAGCAGTACTTC.

The CDR3 bases are TGTGCCAGCTCACCACCGGGCAGAAACACCGGGGAGCTGTTTTTT. Residues: CASSPPGRNTGELFF. The genes are TRBV18 and TRBJ2-2, with unresolved D. CDR3 length equals 15 residues. Deletions cut 0 bases from V and 2 bases from J, with 7 bases between. From germline, CDR1 is KGHSH and CDR2 LQKENI. Filled out from reference TRBV18 and TRBJ2-2, the complete variable domain reads NAGVMQNPRHLVRRRGQEARLRCSPMKGHSHVYWYRQLPEEGLKFMVYLQKENIIDESGMPKERFSAEFPKEGPSILRIQQVVRGDSAAYFCASSPPGRNTGELFFGEGSRLTVL.

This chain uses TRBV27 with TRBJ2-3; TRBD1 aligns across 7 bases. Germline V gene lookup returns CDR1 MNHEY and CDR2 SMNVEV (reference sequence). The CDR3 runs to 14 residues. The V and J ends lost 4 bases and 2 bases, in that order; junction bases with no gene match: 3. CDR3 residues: CASSSGQFTDTQYF. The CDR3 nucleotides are TGTGCCAGCAGTTCGGGACAGTTCACAGATACGCAGTATTTT.

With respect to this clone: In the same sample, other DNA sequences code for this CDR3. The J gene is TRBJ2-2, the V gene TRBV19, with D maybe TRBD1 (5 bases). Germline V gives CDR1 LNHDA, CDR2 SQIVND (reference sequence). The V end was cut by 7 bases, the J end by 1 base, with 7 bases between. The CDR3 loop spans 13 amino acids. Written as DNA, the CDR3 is TGTGCCAGTATAGGACAGAACACCGGGGAGCTGTTTTTT. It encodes CASIGQNTGELFF.

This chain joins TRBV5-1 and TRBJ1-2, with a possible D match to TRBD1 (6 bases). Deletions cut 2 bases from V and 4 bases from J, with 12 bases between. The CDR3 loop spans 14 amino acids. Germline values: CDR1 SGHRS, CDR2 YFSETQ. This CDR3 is CASSFDRSGYGYTF. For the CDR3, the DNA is TGCGCCAGCAGCTTTGACAGGTCGGGCTATGGCTACACCTTC.

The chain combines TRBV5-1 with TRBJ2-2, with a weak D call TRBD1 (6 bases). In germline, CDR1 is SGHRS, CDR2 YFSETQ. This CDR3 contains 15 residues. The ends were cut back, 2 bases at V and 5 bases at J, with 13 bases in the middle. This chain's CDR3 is CASSFRTEWTGELFF. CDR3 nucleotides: TGCGCCAGCAGCTTCAGGACAGAGTGGACCGGGGAGCTGTTTTTT.